This T cell receptor (beta chain) was documented in a study of shared clonotypes between healthy human individuals. Study context: Ranging from 18 to 49 in age, donors were a couple of women and a few men.

The study, taken as a whole, reports: Clonotype sharing among the donors was expected to vary with sequencing depth.

Adult donors, all healthy and HIV-negative, had no recent acute infections or vaccinations. The authors distributed each subset's genomic DNA evenly over several immunoSEQ plates. Assay used: immunoSEQ multiplex PCR; TCRdb lists only in-frame clones, some missing. The repertoire holds approximately 500,000 clones, about 80% seen once, with roughly an eighth in the top ten. This clone showed up just once. The target antigen is unknown. Per the germline V gene, CDR1 is MDHEN and CDR2 is SYDVKM. The ends lost 5 bases at V and 4 bases at J; junction bases unmatched: 4. The CDR3 extends over 14 amino acids.

Material: PBMCs. The TCR sequence derives from a woman in her forties in good health. Some clones in this sample may be carry-over from other donors' samples. The rearrangement links TRBV28 to TRBJ1-4; 7 bases line up with TRBD1. In DNA form, the CDR3 reads TGTGCCAGCAGTACGACAGGGTATAATGAAAAACTGTTTTTT. It yields the protein CASSTTGYNEKLFF.